This TCR beta chain was observed in a study of T cells after yellow fever vaccination (dated by TCRdb to between 2019 and 2020). At the level of the whole study: Libraries from fractions with low cell numbers were prepared with the SMART-Seq v4 Ultra Low Input RNA kit. Blood samples were taken at several timepoints before and after primary and secondary immunization, and bulk PBMC replicates and cell subsets were isolated. To follow T-cell clones before and after primary and booster YFV17D yellow fever vaccination, bulk TCR alpha and beta repertoires were sequenced over time. The cohort comprised two healthy male donors, one aged 18 to 30 and one aged 30 to 40 years. Overall study results and their limits: After the booster, most of the clones that had expanded following primary vaccination were detected again (about 95% of CD4 and 80% to 90% of CD8), which suggests that memory was broadly maintained. Compared with the primary T-cell response, the secondary T-cell response was faster but weaker, reaching its peak on day 5 rather than on day 15. A small fraction of clonotypes showed up in both the CD4 and CD8 compartments, probably as a result of convergent recombination. Only a couple of donors were included in the study, so the extent to which the findings can be generalized is limited. Computational filtering was required because FACS-sorted repertoires could contain abundant contaminating clonotypes from the bulk population.

Sample treatment or condition, as interpreted from the label and publication: live attenuated yellow fever vaccine strain. Two biological replicates of bulk PBMCs were collected at each blood-draw timepoint. PBMCs were isolated from peripheral blood using a standard Ficoll-Paque protocol. TriZol was used to extract RNA from bulk PBMCs, from CD4 and CD8 fractions, and from dextramer-positive and dextramer-negative fractions. Concerning this clonotype itself: It lacks a known antigen. Nothing much larger sits one base from this clone, and base qualities are not available.

Synthesis of TCR cDNA relied on 5'RACE template switching, a step that introduced a universal primer site along with unique molecular identifiers. cDNA synthesis was primed from both the TCR alpha and TCR beta constant segments. Library amplification involved two PCR steps, and the second step added sample barcodes and sequencing adapters. Libraries were sequenced on Illumina HiSeq 2500 (2x100 bp) or NovaSeq (2x150 bp). The original methods were these. Demultiplexing of reads and collapsing into UMI consensus sequences were performed with MIGEC, and V(D)J alignment was carried out with MiXCR. Clonotypes responding to the vaccine were identified with edgeR on replicate PBMC samples, with the criteria of FDR below 0.01 and a log2 fold change above 5 up to day 15. Each bulk clonotype received a CD4 or CD8 identity based on whether the sequenced CD4 or CD8 repertoire contained that clonotype at higher abundance. Starting from the raw public reads, TCRdb applied fastp trimming at Q25, assembled clones with MiXCR and retained in-frame beta chains. Every CDR3 protein is listed once, alongside the most common genes and DNA of its rows. These V and J calls are TCRdb output, not the study's own analysis. Across this sample there are some 500,000 distinct CDR3 sequences, with approximately 13% seen only once. The ten largest clones take up over 13% of the sample.

The germline V gene (reference sequence) provides CDR1 DFQATT and CDR2 SNEGSKA. From its cysteine to its phenylalanine, the CDR3 spans 15 amino acids. CDR3 DNA is the only sequence kept; it has 45 bases, read in frame from the first base. V lost 3 bases and J lost 3 bases, and the count of bases not matched to a germline gene is 7. This receptor was obtained from a man aged 25 to 40 who received the YFV17D yellow fever vaccine. The chain couples TRBV20-1 to TRBJ2-1, and 8 junction bases match TRBD2. This sample comprised PBMCs, obtained on the day of the yellow fever booster vaccination. This receptor carries the CDR3 CSASDGRAFYNEQFF. The DNA sequence is given as TGCAGTGCTAGTGACGGGAGGGCCTTCTACAATGAGCAGTTCTTC.